The present TCR beta chain was sequenced within a study of shared clonotypes between healthy human individuals. Findings of the study overall: Apart from blood, nothing was sampled; tissue repertoires likely differ.

Donors had no recently reported acute infections or vaccinations and were HIV-negative. Splitting the CD4+ cells yielded a CD45RA+ naive subset and a CD45RA-negative memory subset. Germline V gives CDR1 SNHLY, CDR2 FYNNEI. V lost 6 bases and J 7 bases, leaving 12 bases between the germline ends. This CDR3 has 12 amino acids. This clone turned up a few times. Its antigen is unknown. In the study's own analysis: ImmunoSEQ output lacked quality scores and full-length reads, limiting matched filtering. TCRdb keeps only in-frame clones here, not all; method: immunoSEQ multiplex PCR. V and J calls and clone size follow that table, whereas D and trimming were derived from the DNA. The repertoire holds millions of clones, with about 92% as singletons.

The sequence derives from a man between 18 and 35 years old in good health. Some clones in this sample may be carry-over from other donors' samples. Specimen: naive CD4+ T cells from PBMCs. Documented subset: CD45RA+ positively selected. The rearrangement links TRBV2 to TRBJ2-5; D not resolved. CDR3 protein: CASSDRLGTQYF. The CDR3 DNA reads as TGTGCCAGCAGCGACCGACTGGGGACCCAGTACTTC. Full variable domain (missing parts from reference TRBV2 and TRBJ2-5): EPEVTQTPSHQVTQMGQEVILRCVPISNHLYFYWYRQILGQKVEFLVSFYNNEISEKSEIFDDQFSVERPDGSNFTLKIRSTKLEDSAMYFCASSDRLGTQYFGPGTRLLVL.